One sample yielded the 16 T cell receptor beta chains listed below, sequenced in a study of blood T cell repertoires in COVID-19. Sequencing was performed with immunoSEQ multiplex PCR; in TCRdb, only in-frame clones are kept and a portion is missing. The table lists over 10,000 clones, approximately 79% of them singletons. The sample taken for sequencing was peripheral blood. The receptors come from a human donor in a cohort sampled during active COVID-19.

This chain links TRBV5-1 with TRBJ1-5; 8 bases agree with TRBD1. Germline CDR1 is SGHRS and CDR2 is YFSETQ. The CDR3 is made up of 14 amino acids. V trimming: 4 bases; J trimming: 5 bases; junction bases outside the gene matches: 5. CDR3 sequence: CASSPDRGDQPQHF. CDR3 coding DNA: TGCGCCAGCAGCCCTGACAGGGGCGATCAGCCCCAGCATTTT.

This chain links TRBV7-6 with TRBJ1-4; maybe TRBD1 (5 bases). The V gene's germline CDR1 is SGHVS and CDR2 FNYEAQ. Trimming shortened V by 1 base and J by 6 bases, and 15 bases separated the two germline ends. The CDR3 extends over 16 amino acids. The CDR3 protein is CASSLVSQGGDEKLFF. The CDR3 DNA sequence: TGTGCCAGCAGCTTAGTCTCTCAGGGAGGGGATGAAAAACTGTTTTTT.

As concerns this clone: Other DNA sequences of this sample code for an identical CDR3. The rearrangement uses TRBV3-1 (or the pseudogene TRBV3-2) and TRBJ1-1, with TRBD1 as a possible D gene (5 bases). Germline-derived CDR1 and CDR2 are LGHDT and YNNKEL (reference sequence). Trimming shortened V by 4 bases and J by 1 base, and 10 bases separated the two germline ends. The CDR3 is 14 residues long. CDR3 region: CASSPHRGNTEAFF. CDR3 bases: TGTGCCAGCAGCCCTCATAGGGGGAACACTGAAGCTTTCTTT.

This clone was observed a handful of times. CDR3 coding DNA: TGTGCCAGCAGCTCCTGGACAGGGGATGGCTACACCTTC. Its translation is CASSSWTGDGYTF. V and J are TRBV5-4 and TRBJ1-2, with 9 bases fitting TRBD1. V was pared by 3 bases and J by 6 bases, with 3 bases of the junction left unmatched. Looked up from germline, CDR1 is SGHNT and CDR2 is YYREEE (reference sequence). CDR3 length: 13 amino acids.

The chain carries TRBV27 and TRBJ2-7; D perhaps matches TRBD1 (6 bases). Trimming took off 4 bases at V and 5 bases at J, with 12 bases between the two ends. The CDR3 is made up of 13 amino acids. Germline V gene lookup returns CDR1 MNHEY and CDR2 SMNVEV (reference sequence). CDR3: CASSSNRVDEQYF. CDR3 nucleotide sequence: TGTGCCAGCAGTTCAAACAGGGTGGACGAGCAGTACTTC.

V and J are TRBV7-2 and TRBJ1-2; 9 bases match TRBD1. The J segment lost 8 bases and the V segment lost 1 base, leaving 8 bases of the junction unmatched. The germline V gene has CDR1 SGHTA and CDR2 FQGNSA. The CDR3 sequence is 15 residues long. The chain's CDR3 is CASSLVGQGGSGYTF. The CDR3 region has the DNA TGTGCCAGCAGCTTAGTGGGACAGGGCGGGTCCGGCTACACCTTC.

The rearrangement links TRBV19 to TRBJ2-3, with 7 bases fitting TRBD1. Germline CDR1 and CDR2: LNHDA and SQIVND (reference sequence). The CDR3 covers 15 residues. V lost 6 bases and J lost 2; bases outside the gene matches: 8. CDR3 in amino acids: CASRLTGPSTDTQYF. CDR3 nucleotide sequence: TGTGCCAGTAGGTTGACAGGGCCGTCCACAGATACGCAGTATTTT.

The J gene is TRBJ1-2, the V gene TRBV24-1, with D possibly matching TRBD1 (5 bases). CDR1 and CDR2 from the germline V gene are KGHDR and SFDVKD. CDR3 length: 11 amino acids. The CDR3 is CANHYRSRDTF. The DNA for the CDR3 is TGTGCAAACCATTATCGAAGCAGGGACACCTTC.

A few counts support this clone. J is TRBJ2-7 and V is TRBV7-9, with 11 positions matching TRBD1. Germline-derived CDR1 and CDR2 are SEHNR and FQNEAQ (reference sequence). The CDR3 contains 14 residues. After removal of 1 base from V and 7 bases from J, the junction contained 3 bases not matched to a gene. This CDR3 is CASSLGTGGREQYF. CDR3 in DNA: TGTGCCAGCAGCTTAGGGACAGGGGGCAGGGAGCAGTACTTC.

The rearrangement uses TRBV5-1 and TRBJ2-6, with D possibly matching TRBD1 (5 bases). The CDR3 totals 17 residues. Germline-derived CDR1 and CDR2 are SGHRS and YFSETQ. V gave up 3 bases and J gave up 0 bases, with 13 bases separating them. The CDR3 loop is CASSWGPDSSGANVLTF. The CDR3 bases are TGCGCCAGCAGCTGGGGCCCTGACAGCTCTGGGGCCAACGTCCTGACTTTC.

This chain joins TRBV6-5 and TRBJ2-1; 7 nucleotides align to TRBD2. This CDR3 is 14 amino acids long. With V trimmed by 7 bases and J by 7 bases, 10 bases remained unmatched. The germline V gene has CDR1 MNHEY and CDR2 SVGAGI. DNA for the CDR3: TGTGCCAGCAAAGGGCTAGCGGTACAAAATGAGCAGTTCTTC. It is translated as CASKGLAVQNEQFF.

The V gene is TRBV7-9, the J gene TRBJ1-5, with D possibly matching TRBD1 (6 bases). Germline-derived CDR1 and CDR2 are SEHNR and FQNEAQ (reference sequence). The CDR3 loop spans 15 amino acids. Trimming took off 4 bases at V and 4 bases at J, with 14 bases between the two ends. This CDR3 reads CASSSPGGGNQPQHF. CDR3 coding DNA: TGTGCCAGCAGCTCCCCGGGGGGCGGAAATCAGCCCCAGCATTTT.

This clone showed up just once. V usage is TRBV3-1 (or the pseudogene TRBV3-2) and J usage is TRBJ2-1, with 13 bases fitting TRBD2. This CDR3 comprises 14 residues. The germline V gene encodes CDR1 LGHDT and CDR2 YNNKEL (reference sequence). Trimming at V came to 4 bases and at J to 10 bases, leaving 4 bases not matched to a gene. CDR3 amino acids: CASSRTSGGGEQFF. The CDR3 coding sequence is TGTGCCAGCAGCCGGACTAGCGGGGGTGGGGAGCAGTTCTTC.

The genes are TRBV29-1 and TRBJ1-2, with D possibly TRBD1 on 6 matching bases. Looked up from germline, CDR1 is SQVTM and CDR2 is ANQGSEA. Trimming took off 4 bases at V and 4 bases at J, with 19 bases between the two ends. The CDR3 runs 15 residues. DNA of the CDR3: TGCAGCGTTGCCCTCTACTCCAGGGGACCCTATGGCTACACCTTC. This sequence encodes CSVALYSRGPYGYTF.

This rearrangement joins TRBV7-9 to TRBJ1-2; D not certain. CDR3 length: 12 amino acids. V lost 1 base and J 4 bases, leaving 4 bases between the germline ends. Germline loops: CDR1 SEHNR, CDR2 FQNEAQ (reference sequence). The CDR3 spells CASSLDGYGYTF. In DNA form, the CDR3 reads TGTGCCAGCAGCTTAGACGGCTATGGCTACACCTTC.

The rearrangement links TRBV7-9 to TRBJ2-3, with D maybe TRBD2 (6 bases). The germline gives CDR1 SEHNR, CDR2 FQNEAQ (reference sequence). The CDR3 consists of 16 residues. V shed 5 bases and J shed 3 bases, with 18 bases lying between them. CDR3 protein: CASSLNPGLRTDTQYF. CDR3 nucleotides: TGTGCCAGCAGCCTAAATCCGGGACTTCGAACAGATACGCAGTATTTT.